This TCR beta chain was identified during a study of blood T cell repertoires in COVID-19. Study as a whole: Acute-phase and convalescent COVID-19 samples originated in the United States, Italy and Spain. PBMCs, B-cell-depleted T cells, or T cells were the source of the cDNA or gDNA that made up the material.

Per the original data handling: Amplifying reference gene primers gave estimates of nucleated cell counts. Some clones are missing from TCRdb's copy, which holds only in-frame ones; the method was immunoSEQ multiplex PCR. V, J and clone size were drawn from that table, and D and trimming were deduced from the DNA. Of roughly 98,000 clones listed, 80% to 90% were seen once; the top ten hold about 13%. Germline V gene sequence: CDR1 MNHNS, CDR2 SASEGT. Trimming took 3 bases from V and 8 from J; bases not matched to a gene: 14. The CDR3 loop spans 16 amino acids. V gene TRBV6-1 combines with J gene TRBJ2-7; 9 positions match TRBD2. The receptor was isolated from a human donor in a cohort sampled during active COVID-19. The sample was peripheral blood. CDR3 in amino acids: CASSDFGGTSFPQQYF. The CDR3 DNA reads TGTGCCAGCAGTGATTTCGGCGGGACTAGCTTCCCTCAGCAGTACTTC.